These 8 T cell receptor beta chains were all obtained from the same sample, sequenced in a study of early T cells in non-severe SARS-CoV-2 infection. TCRdb redid the calling of the 5' RACE reads with MiXCR, one entry per CDR3 protein. The data show about 29,000 distinct CDR3 sequences, with less than 6.5% seen just once and around 5.4% held by the top ten. Sequenced: whole blood. The receptor source for this set is an adult who was a healthcare worker with PCR-confirmed SARS-CoV-2 infection or an uninfected control (not recorded which).

This clonotype was counted at least ten times. The chain carries TRBV7-2 and TRBJ2-6; no firm D call. The CDR3 covers 17 residues. V was cut by 1 base and J by 0 bases, with 10 bases left in between. From germline, CDR1 is SGHTA and CDR2 FQGNSA. The CDR3 nucleotides are TGTGCCAGCAGCTTAGACCCAGAATACTCTGGGGCCAACGTCCTGACTTTC. It specifies CASSLDPEYSGANVLTF. Complete variable domain (other parts from reference TRBV7-2 and TRBJ2-6): GAGVSQSPSNKVTEKGKDVELRCDPISGHTALYWYRQSLGQGLEFLIYFQGNSAPDKSGLPSDRFSAERTGGSVSTLTIQRTQQEDSAVYLCASSLDPEYSGANVLTFGAGSRLTVL.

This clonotype was counted ten times or more. V and J are TRBV28 and TRBJ2-7, with D maybe TRBD1 (7 bases). The CDR3 sequence is 15 residues long. From germline, CDR1 is MDHEN and CDR2 SYDVKM. The V gene lost 5 bases and the J gene lost 7 bases, with 21 bases spanning the gap. CDR3 bases: TGTGCCAGCAGTCTCCGGCCAGGGGGGCGGAGTGAGCAGTACTTC. Translated: CASSLRPGGRSEQYF.

This clonotype was seen ten or more times. The J gene is TRBJ1-3, the V gene TRBV7-8; D is perhaps TRBD1 (5 bases). Germline V CDR1 and CDR2: SGHVS, FQNEAQ. The length of the CDR3 is 14 residues. The V end lost 3 bases, the J end lost 2 bases, and 8 bases lay between the germline ends. CDR3 amino acids: CASSFGGAGNTIYF. In DNA, the CDR3 is TGTGCCAGCAGCTTTGGAGGGGCTGGAAACACCATATATTTT.

This clonotype was found a few times. V is TRBV7-2 and J is TRBJ2-1; D tentatively fits TRBD1 or TRBD2 (5 bases each). V was cut by 5 bases and J by 0 bases, with 17 bases left in between. The germline CDR1 and CDR2 sequences are SGHTA and FQGNSA. CDR3 size: 17 residues. The DNA for the CDR3 is TGTGCCAGCAGCCTAACTTCAGGGACGATCTCCTACAATGAGCAGTTCTTC. Its translation is CASSLTSGTISYNEQFF.

This clonotype showed up many times. The genes are TRBV7-9 and TRBJ2-7; D remains ambiguous. Germline values: CDR1 SEHNR, CDR2 FQNEAQ (reference sequence). This CDR3 has 13 residues. Trimming took 3 bases from V and 4 from J, leaving 10 bases between them. This CDR3 is CASSFVSDYEQYF. CDR3 DNA sequence: TGTGCCAGCAGCTTCGTATCCGATTACGAGCAGTACTTC.

This clonotype was recorded many times. This chain uses TRBV5-1 with TRBJ2-6; D gene unclear. CDR1 is SGHRS, CDR2 YFSETQ, per germline. The CDR3 is made up of 14 amino acids. Trimming pared 6 bases from V and 5 bases from J, leaving 12 bases between. CDR3 amino acids: CASTTTSRANVLTF. The CDR3 DNA reads as TGCGCCAGCACCACGACTTCCCGGGCCAACGTCCTGACTTTC.

V and J are TRBV7-3 and TRBJ2-1, with D perhaps matching TRBD2 (6 bases). The CDR3 has 18 residues. Germline V CDR1 and CDR2: SGHTA, FQGTGA. The V end lost 4 bases, the J end lost 0 bases, and 19 bases lay between the germline ends. Here the CDR3 reads CASSSKVGGESSYNEQFF. In DNA form, the CDR3 reads TGTGCCAGCAGCTCAAAGGTGGGCGGGGAGAGCTCCTACAATGAGCAGTTCTTC.

The chain joins TRBV3-1 to TRBJ2-2; no firm D call. V lost 1 base and J 8 bases, leaving 5 bases between the germline ends. The V gene's germline CDR1 is LGHDT and CDR2 YNNKEL (reference sequence). The CDR3 is 12 residues long. The CDR3 loop is CASSQAAGELFF. The CDR3 nucleotides read TGTGCCAGCAGCCAAGCCGCAGGGGAGCTGTTTTTT. Based on the CDR3 plus reference TRBV3-1 and TRBJ2-2, the full variable domain is DTAVSQTPKYLVTQMGNDKSIKCEQNLGHDTMYWYKQDSKKFLKIMFSYNNKELIINETVPNRFSPKSPDKAHLNLHINSLELGDSAVYFCASSQAAGELFFGEGSRLTVL.